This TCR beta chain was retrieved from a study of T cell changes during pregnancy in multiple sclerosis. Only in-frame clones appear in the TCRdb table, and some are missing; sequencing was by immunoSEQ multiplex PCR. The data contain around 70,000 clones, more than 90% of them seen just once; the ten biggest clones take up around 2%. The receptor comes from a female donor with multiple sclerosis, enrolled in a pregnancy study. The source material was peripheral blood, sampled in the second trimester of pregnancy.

CDR3 in amino acids: CASSLVGQGVTYNEQFF. CDR3 nucleotides: TGTGCCAGCAGCTTGGTGGGACAGGGGGTAACCTACAATGAGCAGTTCTTC. The chain has TRBV5-6 and TRBJ2-1; 11 nucleotides agree with TRBD1. The CDR3 has 17 amino acids. Germline assignment: CDR1 SGHDT and CDR2 YYEEEE. V dropped 0 bases and J dropped 2; count of bases not matched to a gene: 4. Using reference TRBV5-6 and TRBJ2-1 for the parts outside the CDR3, the full variable domain is DAGVTQSPTHLIKTRGQQVTLRCSPKSGHDTVSWYQQALGQGPQFIFQYYEEEERQRGNFPDRFSGHQFPNYSSELNVNALLLGDSALYLCASSLVGQGVTYNEQFFGPGTRLTVL.